Each of the 13 T cell receptor beta chains below was sequenced from the same sample in a study of identical twins. MiXCR, applied by TCRdb to the 5' RACE reads, yields one record per CDR3 protein. Here the sample spans approximately 680,000 distinct CDR3 sequences, roughly 6.6% being singletons. This same sample was also part of a study on yellow fever vaccine responses in identical twins.

The sample was PBMCs. Source of these receptors: a woman in her late teens or twenties in good health.

This sequence joins TRBV14 and TRBJ2-1; D perhaps matches TRBD2 (6 bases). Trimming left V 3 bases short and J 8 bases short, with 11 bases between. Germline CDR1 SGHDN, CDR2 FVKESK. This CDR3 comprises 13 residues. The CDR3 loop is CASSQGRWDEQFF. CDR3 bases: TGTGCCAGCAGCCAGGGGAGGTGGGATGAGCAGTTCTTC.

This clonotype was picked up a small number of times. The V gene is TRBV5-1, the J gene TRBJ2-1; D is possibly TRBD1 or TRBD2 (6 bases each). CDR1 and CDR2 (germline): SGHRS, YFSETQ. V lost 4 bases, J lost 12 bases, and 17 bases lay in between. This CDR3 is 13 amino acids long. CDR3 residues: CASSQTGADRQFF. CDR3 nucleotide sequence: TGCGCCAGCAGCCAGACGGGGGCGGACCGGCAGTTCTTC.

V and J are TRBV10-3 and TRBJ2-7, with 10 bases matching TRBD1. CDR3 length: 13 residues. Looked up from germline, CDR1 is ENHRY and CDR2 is SYGVKD. Losses at the gene ends were 6 bases for V and 5 bases for J; bases not matched to a gene: 4. CDR3 protein: CAIRGTGAHEQYV. CDR3 nucleotides: TGTGCCATCAGGGGGACAGGGGCCCACGAGCAGTACGTC.

Many counts were recorded for this clonotype. The gene calls are TRBV2 and TRBJ2-7; D tentatively reads TRBD1 or TRBD2 (6 bases each). The CDR3 totals 15 residues. V was shortened by 4 bases and J by 2 bases, with 15 bases between the two germline ends. Germline V gene sequence: CDR1 SNHLY, CDR2 FYNNEI. This CDR3 reads CASSVGGGAAYEQYF. In DNA, the CDR3 is TGTGCCAGCAGTGTTGGGGGCGGGGCAGCCTACGAGCAGTACTTC. The whole variable domain, filled in from reference TRBV2 and TRBJ2-7, reads EPEVTQTPSHQVTQMGQEVILRCVPISNHLYFYWYRQILGQKVEFLVSFYNNEISEKSEIFDDQFSVERPDGSNFTLKIRSTKLEDSAMYFCASSVGGGAAYEQYFGPGTRLTVT.

The sample holds a few counts of this clonotype. A read error may produce the germline difference seen at one junction end. This CDR3 reads CCARRAGGKNTGELFF. CDR3 nucleotide sequence: TGCTGTGCTAGGCGAGCGGGGGGAAAGAACACCGGGGAGCTGTTTTTT. The chain combines TRBV20-1 with TRBJ2-2; the match to TRBD2 covers 9 bases. This CDR3 has 16 residues. The germline V gene encodes CDR1 DFQATT and CDR2 SNEGSKA (reference sequence).

This clonotype occurred a few times. The chain has TRBV7-9 and TRBJ2-3, with 9 bases fitting TRBD2. The CDR3 spans 15 residues. CDR1 is SEHNR and CDR2 is FQNEAQ in the germline V gene (reference sequence). Trimming removed 1 base from V and 4 bases from J; junction bases left unmatched: 3. The CDR3 coding sequence is TGTGCCAGCAGCTTAGTAGCTAGCGGGGCAGATACGCAGTATTTT. Protein product: CASSLVASGADTQYF. Full variable domain (rest looked up from reference TRBV7-9 and TRBJ2-3): DTGVSQNPRHKITKRGQNVTFRCDPISEHNRLYWYRQTLGQGPEFLTYFQNEAQLEKSRLLSDRFSAERPKGSFSTLEIQRTEQGDSAMYLCASSLVASGADTQYFGPGTRLTVL.

This clonotype was found many times. This chain uses TRBV10-2 with TRBJ2-7, with D perhaps matching TRBD2 (5 bases). CDR3 length equals 14 residues. Germline-derived CDR1 and CDR2 are WSHSY and SAAADI. V lost 8 bases, J lost 3 bases, and 17 bases lay in between. DNA of the CDR3: TGCGCCAGCGGCACGGGGTCCCCACTCTACGAGCAGTACGTC. Its translation: CASGTGSPLYEQYV.

This clonotype was detected only a few times. V gene TRBV3-1 combines with J gene TRBJ2-6; 7 positions match TRBD2. J was trimmed by 4 bases and V by 0 bases; bases with no gene match: 9. In germline, CDR1 is LGHDT, CDR2 YNNKEL (reference sequence). The CDR3 is made up of 18 amino acids. In DNA, the CDR3 is TGTGCCAGCAGCCAAGAGGGTAACGCGGGGGTAGGGGCCAACGTCCTGACTTTC. Translated: CASSQEGNAGVGANVLTF.

This clonotype occurred a few times. The chain couples TRBV10-1 to TRBJ1-5; TRBD1 might be the D (6 bases). Germline-derived CDR1 and CDR2 are WNHNN and SYGVQD (reference sequence). Trimming removed 4 bases at V and 3 bases at J, with 10 bases between. This CDR3 contains 14 residues. CDR3 sequence: CASSGDRYNQPQHF. CDR3 bases: TGCGCCAGCAGTGGAGACAGGTACAATCAGCCCCAGCATTTT.

This clonotype was picked up a small number of times. V usage is TRBV29-1 and J usage is TRBJ2-7, with D tentatively TRBD2 (5 bases). Germline CDR1 is SQVTM and CDR2 is ANQGSEA. The CDR3 covers 13 residues. The ends were cut back, 0 bases at V and 1 base at J, with 7 bases in the middle. The CDR3 DNA follows: TGCAGCGTTGAAGATCGGGGTTCCTACGAGCAGTACTTC. Protein sequence: CSVEDRGSYEQYF.

This clonotype was found many times. V gene TRBV12-3 or TRBV12-4 combines with J gene TRBJ2-1; TRBD2 matches 11 bases. This CDR3 has 15 amino acids. With V trimmed by 3 bases and J by 8 bases, 6 bases remained unmatched. The DNA of the CDR3 is TGTGCCAGCAGTTTCAGTAGCGGGAGGGCCTATGAGCAGTTCTTC. This sequence encodes CASSFSSGRAYEQFF.

This chain connects TRBV12-3 or TRBV12-4 to TRBJ2-2, with 7 bases lining up with TRBD2. V lost 6 bases and J lost 4; bases outside the gene matches: 2. The CDR3 covers 13 residues. CDR3 loop: CASRLASTGELFF. The CDR3 DNA reads TGTGCCAGCAGACTAGCGTCCACCGGGGAGCTGTTTTTT.

This clonotype showed up just a few times. The chain links TRBV5-1 to TRBJ2-1; D is ambiguous. The CDR3 runs 11 residues. Per the germline V gene, CDR1 is SGHRS and CDR2 is YFSETQ. Between the trimmed V and J ends, which lost 1 base and 10 bases, there was a span of 6 bases. CDR3 residues: CASSLSQEQFF. DNA for the CDR3: TGCGCCAGCAGCTTGAGCCAGGAGCAGTTCTTC.